Below, 18 T cell receptor beta chains from the same sample are listed, as sequenced in a study of cytomegalovirus exposure and HLA in healthy donors. The PCR made use of 60 Vbeta and 13 Jbeta primers. Only in-frame clones appear in the TCRdb table, and some are missing; sequencing was by immunoSEQ multiplex PCR. The repertoire holds 120,000 to 150,000 clones, over 60% seen once, with approximately 2.1% in the top ten. Sequencing was done on a sample of PBMCs. These TCRs come from a man between 40 and 49 years old in good health and CMV-seronegative.

The gene calls are TRBV7-6 and TRBJ2-1; maybe TRBD2 (6 bases). Deletions cut 0 bases from V and 4 bases from J, with 16 bases between. CDR3 size: 17 residues. Germline V gene lookup returns CDR1 SGHVS and CDR2 FNYEAQ. CDR3 loop: CASSLAGLISGYNEQFF. CDR3 DNA sequence: TGTGCCAGCAGCTTAGCAGGTCTGATTAGCGGATACAATGAGCAGTTCTTC.

The chain recombines TRBV10-3 with TRBJ2-1; perhaps TRBD2 as D (6 bases). Trimming removed 6 bases at V and 6 bases at J, with 15 bases between. The CDR3 length is 14 residues. Germline V gene data show CDR1 as ENHRY and CDR2 as SYGVKD. CDR3 nucleotides: TGTGCCATCAGGGGCCTAGCGTCGAGCAATGAGCAGTTCTTC. Amino acid sequence: CAIRGLASSNEQFF.

The chain links TRBV21-1 to TRBJ2-7; TRBD2, as called in the table, went unchecked against the DNA. TRBV21-1 is a pseudogene. The CDR3 covers 13 residues. CDR3 sequence: CASSNNFLCEQYF. The DNA of the CDR3 is TGTGCCAGCAGCAATAACTTTCTATGCGAGCAGTACTTC.

The chain uses TRBV7-6 and TRBJ1-4; weak D call: TRBD1 (6 bases). The ends were cut back, 7 bases at V and 0 bases at J, with 15 bases in the middle. Per germline, CDR1 SGHVS and CDR2 FNYEAQ. The CDR3 is made up of 16 amino acids. CDR3 bases: TGTGCCAGCAACCAACCCCGACAGGCAACTAATGAAAAACTGTTTTTT. Translating gives CASNQPRQATNEKLFF.

This chain links TRBV12-5 with TRBJ2-1; possible D gene TRBD1, 6 bases. V was pared by 2 bases and J by 5 bases, with 19 bases between. CDR1 is LGHNT and CDR2 is FRNRAP in the germline V gene. This CDR3 is built from 17 residues. The CDR3 here is CASGLQTGYLDHNEQFF. In nucleotides, the CDR3 is TGTGCTAGTGGTTTGCAGACAGGCTACTTAGACCACAATGAGCAGTTCTTC.

The chain joins TRBV15 to TRBJ1-5; 11 positions match TRBD1. CDR1 is LNHNV and CDR2 is YYDKDF in the germline V gene (reference sequence). With 4 bases clipped from V and 6 bases from J, the junction kept 2 bases outside the gene matches. CDR3 size: 14 residues. CDR3 region: CATSTGTGGQPQHF. The CDR3 DNA follows: TGTGCCACCAGCACCGGGACAGGGGGTCAGCCCCAGCATTTT.

This chain connects TRBV7-3 to TRBJ1-2, with TRBD1 matching 8 bases. Trimming took 2 bases from V and 3 from J; bases not matched to a gene: 11. The CDR3 loop spans 17 amino acids. The V gene's germline CDR1 is SGHTA and CDR2 FQGTGA. The CDR3 sequence is CASSLWTLAGGDYGYTF. The CDR3 DNA reads TGTGCCAGCAGCTTATGGACGTTGGCAGGGGGCGACTATGGCTACACCTTC. The full variable domain, with the rest looked up from reference TRBV7-3 and TRBJ1-2, is GAGVSQTPSNKVTEKGKYVELRCDPISGHTALYWYRQSLGQGPEFLIYFQGTGAADDSGLPNDRFFAVRPEGSVSTLKIQRTERGDSAVYLCASSLWTLAGGDYGYTFGSGTRLTVV.

The V gene is TRBV4-1, the J gene TRBJ2-7; maybe TRBD2 (5 bases). The CDR3 extends over 14 amino acids. Germline CDR1 reads MGHRA; CDR2 reads YSYEKL. V gave up 0 bases and J gave up 3 bases, with 9 bases separating them. Written as DNA, the CDR3 is TGCGCCAGCAGCCAAGAGGCGGGTGTCTACGAGCAGTACTTC. Translated: CASSQEAGVYEQYF.

This clone was detected only a few times. V is TRBV6-5 and J is TRBJ2-5, with D possibly TRBD2 on 5 matching bases. There are 15 residues in the CDR3. Germline-derived CDR1 and CDR2 are MNHEY and SVGAGI. V lost 6 bases and J lost 2, with 16 bases in between. The CDR3 DNA reads TGTGCCAGCAGCTACGACCCGGGAACACAAGAGACCCAGTACTTC. Translation: CASSYDPGTQETQYF.

The chain joins TRBV7-9 to TRBJ2-1; TRBD2 matches 7 bases. Germline V lookup: CDR1 SEHNR, CDR2 FQNEAQ (reference sequence). Germline trimming cut 0 bases from V and 6 bases from J; bases unmatched to any gene: 11. This CDR3 region has 17 residues. The CDR3 region is CASSLAAGVSPINEQFF. The CDR3 DNA reads TGTGCCAGCAGCTTAGCGGCGGGAGTCTCTCCAATCAATGAGCAGTTCTTC.

This clone was detected only once. The rearrangement joins TRBV6-6 to TRBJ1-2, with no clear D. V lost 6 bases, J lost 0 bases, and 14 bases lay in between. This CDR3 is built from 15 residues. Germline CDR1 MNHNY, CDR2 SVGAGI (reference sequence). The CDR3 DNA sequence: TGTGCCAGCAGCACAGACATCCTCACTAACTATGGCTACACCTTC. It codes for CASSTDILTNYGYTF.

This sequence joins TRBV5-1 and TRBJ1-1; a possible D gene is TRBD1 (6 bases). Germline CDR1 and CDR2: SGHRS and YFSETQ. CDR3 size: 15 residues. Trimming shortened V by 5 bases and J by 0 bases, and 14 bases separated the two germline ends. CDR3 DNA sequence: TGCGCCAGCAGACGACCTGGACAGTTGAACACTGAAGCTTTCTTT. It encodes CASRRPGQLNTEAFF.

The chain employs TRBV27 and TRBJ2-1, with a weak D call TRBD2 (7 bases). Looked up from germline, CDR1 is MNHEY and CDR2 is SMNVEV (reference sequence). The CDR3 totals 15 residues. Trimming removed 3 bases from V and 6 bases from J, with 15 bases in between. This CDR3 is CASSFGGGGSNEQFF. Here the CDR3 DNA reads TGTGCCAGCAGTTTCGGGGGCGGCGGGAGCAATGAGCAGTTCTTC.

The chain is built from TRBV28 and TRBJ2-1; 8 bases are a match to TRBD2. Germline CDR1 MDHEN, CDR2 SYDVKM. The CDR3 runs to 16 residues. Unmatched junction bases numbered 12, after V lost 5 bases and J lost 6 bases. In nucleotides, the CDR3 is TGTGCCAGCAGTCCTTCTGGCGGGAGGAGGGGCAATGAGCAGTTCTTC. Encoded protein: CASSPSGGRRGNEQFF.

V is TRBV18 and J is TRBJ2-1, with D tentatively TRBD1 (5 bases). Between the trimmed V and J ends, which lost 1 base and 5 bases, there was a span of 15 bases. The length of the CDR3 is 16 residues. CDR1 and CDR2 (germline): KGHSH, LQKENI. In nucleotides, the CDR3 is TGTGCCAGCTCACCACGAATAAGGGGTCAGGACAATGAGCAGTTCTTC. This translates into CASSPRIRGQDNEQFF.

In its sample, this clone was seen once. The gene calls are TRBV6-5 and TRBJ1-6; D uncertain. Germline V gene sequence: CDR1 MNHEY, CDR2 SVGAGI. The CDR3 contains 13 residues. Deletions cut 7 bases from V and 8 bases from J, with 12 bases between. CDR3 in DNA: TGTGCCAGCAAAAAAGCCGGGGATTCACCCCTCCACTTT. Protein sequence: CASKKAGDSPLHF.

The V call is TRBV9, the J call TRBJ1-2; 7 nucleotides line up with TRBD1. This CDR3 is built from 15 residues. Germline V CDR1 and CDR2: SGDLS, YYNGEE. V lost 1 base to trimming and J lost 4 bases; unmatched junction nucleotides: 7. CDR3 sequence reads: CASSVSQGTVYGYTF. As DNA, the CDR3 is TGTGCCAGCAGCGTAAGCCAGGGGACAGTCTATGGCTACACCTTC.

This clone was seen only a few times. This chain uses TRBV30 with TRBJ1-2; D gene uncertain. CDR1 GTSNPN and CDR2 SVGIG come from the germline V gene (reference sequence). The CDR3 runs to 12 residues. The ends were cut back, 0 bases at V and 4 bases at J, with 6 bases in the middle. The CDR3 region is CAWSVSSYGYTF. The CDR3 region has the DNA TGTGCCTGGAGTGTATCGAGCTATGGCTACACCTTC.